This T cell receptor beta chain originates from a study of cytomegalovirus exposure and HLA in healthy donors. PCR involved 60 Vbeta and 13 Jbeta primers. Some clones are missing from TCRdb's copy, which holds only in-frame ones; the method was immunoSEQ multiplex PCR. The sample has 100,000 to 150,000 clones; approximately 85% are singletons. Overall study results and limits: Being productive about 87% or about 30% of the time was typical of most TCR beta V segments in an earlier analysis.

V was trimmed by 1 base and J by 6 bases, leaving 12 bases between them. The CDR3 extends over 14 amino acids. CDR1 and CDR2 from the germline V gene are SGDLS and YYNGEE. As concerns this clone: Its antigen remains unidentified.

Sequenced: PBMCs. The source of this sequence is a boy aged 10-17 years in good health and CMV-seronegative. The chain couples TRBV9 to TRBJ2-3; a possible D gene is TRBD2 (5 bases). The CDR3 bases are TGTGCCAGCAGCGTATCCGGGATTGGTGATACGCAGTATTTT. This sequence encodes CASSVSGIGDTQYF. The variable domain in full, completed from reference TRBV9 and TRBJ2-3, reads DSGVTQTPKHLITATGQRVTLRCSPRSGDLSVYWYQQSLDQGLQFLIQYYNGEERAKGNILERFSAQQFPDLHSELNLSSLELGDSALYFCASSVSGIGDTQYFGPGTRLTVL.